This T cell receptor (beta chain) originates from a study of shared clonotypes between healthy human individuals. Overall study context: The composition of the donors was a couple of women and a few men aged 18 to 49.

For genomic DNA, unsorted samples relied on some 100 million PBMCs. Germline CDR1 is SGHDT and CDR2 is YYEEEE. V lost 2 bases and J 5 bases, leaving 10 bases between the germline ends. This CDR3 is built from 13 residues. Investigators spread the genomic DNA of each subset evenly over several immunoSEQ plates. Authors' data handling: From ImmunoSEQ came sequences covering only the junction and carrying no quality scores, so filtering differed. Profiled with immunoSEQ multiplex PCR; TCRdb holds only in-frame clones, not every one. V and J calls and clone size are copied from that table; D and trimming were computed from the DNA. Of about 490,000 clones listed, 65% to 80% are singletons.

The source material was PBMCs. The V and J genes are TRBV5-6 and TRBJ2-5; a weak D match, TRBD2 (7 bases). This TCR derives from a middle-aged woman in good health. Some clones in this sample may be carry-over from other donors' samples. The CDR3 DNA reads TGTGCCAGCAGCTTCGGGGGGCGGGAGACCCAGTACTTC. Translation gives CASSFGGRETQYF.